What follows are 20 T cell receptor beta chains derived from one specimen sequenced in a study of spatial heterogeneity in lung cancer. Noted time point: blood at routine non-recurrence follow-up after resection. Whole RNA from tumor, nontumor lung or frozen PBMC was sequenced unsorted. TCRdb reprocessed the 5' RACE reads with MiXCR, giving one entry per CDR3 protein. The table has approximately 50,000 distinct CDR3 sequences, around 7.7% seen once. The sequencing here drew on PBMCs, taken at follow-up. The receptors were gathered from a female donor with early-stage non-small cell lung cancer.

The chain joins TRBV6-1 to TRBJ1-5, with D possibly matching TRBD1 (5 bases). The CDR3 spans 12 residues. CDR1 and CDR2 from the germline V gene are MNHNS and SASEGT. Trimming shortened V by 7 bases and J by 7 bases, and 11 bases separated the two germline ends. CDR3 amino acids: CASMMDIQPQHF. CDR3 nucleotides: TGTGCCAGCATGATGGACATCCAGCCCCAGCATTTT.

The chain is built from TRBV27 and TRBJ2-7; no definite D call. Germline CDR1 and CDR2: MNHEY and SMNVEV (reference sequence). Trimming shortened V by 5 bases and J by 4 bases, and 12 bases separated the two germline ends. CDR3 length equals 13 residues. The CDR3 nucleotides read TGTGCCAGCAGTCCGCAATGGGGTTACGAGCAGTACTTC. Protein product: CASSPQWGYEQYF.

This clonotype was detected many times. V and J are TRBV28 and TRBJ1-5; 8 bases are a match to TRBD1. With 3 bases clipped from V and 5 bases from J, the junction kept 9 bases outside the gene matches. The germline CDR1 and CDR2 sequences are MDHEN and SYDVKM. This CDR3 comprises 16 residues. DNA of the CDR3: TGTGCCAGCAGTTTTCAGGGGGCGTCACAGGATCAGCCCCAGCATTTT. This translates into CASSFQGASQDQPQHF.

This clonotype came up many times. The chain recombines TRBV18 with TRBJ2-1; the D is unclear. Trimming took 3 bases from V and 7 from J, leaving 7 bases between them. Germline V gives CDR1 KGHSH, CDR2 LQKENI. The CDR3 consists of 12 residues. CDR3 protein: CASSPTTNEQFF. The CDR3 DNA sequence: TGTGCCAGCTCACCCACAACTAATGAGCAGTTCTTC.

The rearrangement joins TRBV6-5 to TRBJ2-6; TRBD1 aligns across 9 bases. Germline CDR1 MNHEY, CDR2 SVGAGI. The ends lost 0 bases at V and 11 bases at J; junction bases unmatched: 5. The CDR3 consists of 15 residues. CDR3 in DNA: TGTGCCAGCAGTTACTCGGGACAGGGAGTCGACGTCCTGACTTTC. Protein product: CASSYSGQGVDVLTF.

This rearrangement joins TRBV7-2 to TRBJ2-3; D gene uncertain. The V and J ends lost 3 bases and 2 bases respectively, with 6 bases between them. The CDR3 extends over 13 amino acids. The germline CDR1 and CDR2 sequences are SGHTA and FQGNSA. The CDR3 here is CASSFGITDTQYF. CDR3 nucleotides: TGTGCCAGCAGCTTTGGTATCACAGATACGCAGTATTTT.

The chain couples TRBV28 to TRBJ2-5, with D hard to call. Germline CDR1 is MDHEN and CDR2 is SYDVKM. CDR3 size: 15 residues. Trimming shortened V by 3 bases and J by 5 bases, and 16 bases separated the two germline ends. CDR3 sequence reads: CASSFGYRNGETQYF. DNA of the CDR3: TGTGCCAGCAGTTTTGGGTATCGCAATGGGGAGACCCAGTACTTC.

This clonotype was picked up many times. The V call is TRBV2, the J call TRBJ2-1; possibly TRBD1 or TRBD2 for D (5 bases each). V was pared by 8 bases and J by 6 bases, with 20 bases between. Germline values: CDR1 SNHLY, CDR2 FYNNEI. The length of the CDR3 is 15 residues. As DNA, the CDR3 is TGTGCCAGCCCGAGTGGCAGTTTGAGGGGCAATGAGCAGTTCTTC. This encodes CASPSGSLRGNEQFF.

The chain couples TRBV20-1 to TRBJ1-1; D remains ambiguous. Trimming shortened V by 6 bases and J by 5 bases, and 19 bases separated the two germline ends. Germline CDR1 reads DFQATT; CDR2 reads SNEGSKA (reference sequence). This CDR3 spans 14 amino acids. The CDR3 DNA is TGCAGTGCAAGAAGGGAGGCCTTCCCTACTGAAGCTTTCTTT. Amino acid sequence: CSARREAFPTEAFF.

The table lists this clonotype with many counts. The genes are TRBV4-1 and TRBJ2-3, with D hard to call. V was pared by 0 bases and J by 5 bases, with 12 bases between. Germline assignment: CDR1 MGHRA and CDR2 YSYEKL. The CDR3 contains 15 residues. The CDR3 DNA sequence: TGCGCCAGCAGCCAAGAGTTCACGTCTGGAGATACGCAGTATTTT. Its translation: CASSQEFTSGDTQYF.

The chain is built from TRBV28 and TRBJ1-1; D is undetermined. Trimming shortened V by 6 bases and J by 11 bases, and 25 bases separated the two germline ends. The CDR3 runs 15 residues. Germline CDR1 MDHEN, CDR2 SYDVKM. The CDR3 sequence is CASSSFLRLVKRAFF. The CDR3 nucleotides read TGTGCCAGCAGCTCATTTCTCCGGCTTGTTAAGAGGGCTTTCTTT. Supplemented by reference TRBV28 and TRBJ1-1, the full variable domain reads DVKVTQSSRYLVKRTGEKVFLECVQDMDHENMFWYRQDPGLGLRLIYFSYDVKMKEKGDIPEGYSVSREKKERFSLILESASTNQTSMYLCASSSFLRLVKRAFFGQGTRLTVV.

Ten or more counts support this clonotype. The chain has TRBV7-2 and TRBJ2-5; 10 nucleotides agree with TRBD2. CDR1 is SGHTA, CDR2 FQGNSA, per germline. V lost 2 bases and J lost 4; bases outside the gene matches: 1. CDR3 length equals 14 residues. The CDR3 DNA follows: TGTGCCAGCAGCTTAAGCGGGGGGGCAGAGACCCAGTACTTC. This sequence encodes CASSLSGGAETQYF.

In its sample, this clonotype was seen many times. The CDR3 spells CASSATVRGEYNEQFF. As DNA, the CDR3 is TGTGCCAGCAGCGCCACGGTACGCGGGGAGTACAATGAGCAGTTCTTC. This sequence joins TRBV5-4 and TRBJ2-1, with TRBD2 as a possible D gene (6 bases). V was trimmed by 4 bases and J by 4 bases, leaving 18 bases between them. Per germline, CDR1 SGHNT and CDR2 YYREEE (reference sequence). CDR3 size: 16 residues.

V usage is TRBV11-2 and J usage is TRBJ2-3; D is perhaps TRBD2 (5 bases). This CDR3 spans 18 amino acids. V dropped 4 bases and J dropped 1 base, with 21 bases sitting between them. The germline CDR1 and CDR2 sequences are SGHAT and FQNNGV. CDR3 sequence reads: CASSSPGFSRARTDTQYF. The CDR3, as DNA: TGTGCCAGCAGCTCCCCCGGGTTCTCGAGGGCCCGCACAGATACGCAGTATTTT. The variable domain in full, with the rest retrieved from reference TRBV11-2 and TRBJ2-3, is EAGVAQSPRYKIIEKRQSVAFWCNPISGHATLYWYQQILGQGPKLLIQFQNNGVVDDSQLPKDRFSAERLKGVDSTLKIQPAKLEDSAVYLCASSSPGFSRARTDTQYFGPGTRLTVL.

This chain uses TRBV12-3 or TRBV12-4 with TRBJ1-1, with D possibly TRBD1 on 5 matching bases. This CDR3 spans 14 amino acids. Trimming removed 7 bases from V and 3 bases from J, with 15 bases in between. The CDR3 DNA reads TGTGCCAGCACCTTAGCTCCGGGGGACACTGAAGCTTTCTTT. Translating it yields CASTLAPGDTEAFF.

The chain uses TRBV25-1 and TRBJ1-2; D unresolved. Trimming left V 1 base short and J 4 bases short, with 10 bases between. This CDR3 has 14 amino acids. The germline V gene encodes CDR1 MGHDK and CDR2 SYGVNS. CDR3 DNA: TGTGCCAGCAGTGAATCCGGCAACGGCTATGGCTACACCTTC. Translating gives CASSESGNGYGYTF.

CDR3 sequence: CASRSGGTDTQYF. The DNA for the CDR3 is TGTGCCAGCCGTAGCGGGGGGACAGATACGCAGTATTTT. This sequence joins TRBV6-1 and TRBJ2-3; 10 bases align to TRBD2. The CDR3 loop spans 13 amino acids. V was pared by 8 bases and J by 3 bases, with 2 bases of the junction left unmatched. Germline V CDR1 and CDR2: MNHNS, SASEGT.

Regarding this clonotype: Being one base from a much bigger clone, this may be a read error. This rearrangement joins TRBV20-1 to TRBJ2-3; D is perhaps TRBD1 or TRBD2 (6 bases each). The length of the CDR3 is 15 residues. Germline lookup yields CDR1 DFQATT and CDR2 SNEGSKA (reference sequence). V dropped 1 base and J dropped 0 bases, with 11 bases sitting between them. CDR3 bases: TGCAGTGCTAGAGGAACGGGGGCTAGCACAGATACGCAGTATTTT. This sequence encodes CSARGTGASTDTQYF.

This clonotype was counted only a few times. This rearrangement joins TRBV19 to TRBJ2-7; TRBD2 aligns across 8 bases. Germline lookup yields CDR1 LNHDA and CDR2 SQIVND (reference sequence). Trimming cost V 1 base and J 3 bases; bases outside gene matches: 2. The CDR3 runs 14 residues. The CDR3 DNA reads as TGTGCCAGTAGTATAGTCGGGACTAGCTACGAGCAGTACTTC. Protein: CASSIVGTSYEQYF. The complete variable domain, with remaining parts taken from reference TRBV19 and TRBJ2-7, reads DGGITQSPKYLFRKEGQNVTLSCEQNLNHDAMYWYRQDPGQGLRLIYYSQIVNDFQKGDIAEGYSVSREKKESFPLTVTSAQKNPTAFYLCASSIVGTSYEQYFGPGTRLTVT.

This clonotype was detected only a few times. This chain uses TRBV6-5 with TRBJ2-3; D remains unclear. The V end lost 8 bases, the J end lost 2 bases, and 14 bases lay between the germline ends. The germline V gene encodes CDR1 MNHEY and CDR2 SVGAGI. This CDR3 comprises 14 residues. The CDR3 sequence: CASAQEGSTDTQYF. For the CDR3, the DNA is TGTGCCAGCGCCCAGGAAGGATCCACAGATACGCAGTATTTT.